A single TCR beta chain is shown here with its context. Trimming cost V 5 bases and J 6 bases; bases outside gene matches: 9. The CDR3 sequence is 14 residues long. The germline V gene has CDR1 SGHTA and CDR2 FQGNSA. The cDNA 3' end received a ligated oligonucleotide with a UMI. First-round PCR used about 4 cycles and beta primers RC1.1 and RC1.2 covering TRBC1 and TRBC2. TCRdb independently ran MiXCR on the UMI-ligation and nested PCR reads; one entry per CDR3 protein. The sample holds about 53,000 distinct CDR3 sequences; roughly 12% are singletons and the top ten take about 9%. The data were taken from a study of quantifying T cell responses using KT2 cells. Background on the study: cDNA was made from DNase-treated RNA using alpha and beta constant primers.

Sequenced material: PBMCs spiked with cells of the T cell clone KT2. The rearrangement joins TRBV7-2 to TRBJ1-2, with TRBD1 identical over 7 bases. The origin of this receptor is a human donor. The CDR3 bases are TGTGCCAGCAGCGCCGACAGGGAAAGTGATGGCTACACCTTC. This encodes CASSADRESDGYTF.